The clone carrying this T cell receptor (beta chain) came up a few times. Its specificity is unknown. This sample is drawn from a study of human T cells and chemical hapten exposure. For the study at large: Scalp application of diphenylcyclopropenone was performed weekly in patients across the entire approximately 26-week study.

Using its own MiXCR run on the RACE reads, TCRdb lists one record per CDR3 protein. The table has about 290,000 distinct CDR3 sequences, 7.5% to 9% seen once; the top ten hold approximately 1.2%. V was pared by 7 bases and J by 7 bases, with 13 bases between. The CDR3 has 13 amino acids. Per germline, CDR1 SGHTA and CDR2 FQGTGA. Indicated time point: pre-sensitization, week 0. Treatment noted: therapeutic diphenylcyclopropenone sensitization with weekly scalp DPC. Unfractionated whole blood yielded the extracted total RNA. Findings and limits, study-wide: Unchanged with DPC sensitization were TCRs above 1 in 1000 frequency.

The TCR was taken from a man between 18 and 29 years old with alopecia areata. Some clones in this sample may be carry-over from other donors' samples. V gene TRBV7-3 combines with J gene TRBJ2-2; D tentatively reads TRBD1 or TRBD2 (6 bases each). This specimen consisted of whole blood, obtained in connection with sensitization to the hapten diphenylcyclopropenone (DPC). Written as DNA, the CDR3 is TGTGCCAGCATGCCCGGGGGCGGCGGGGAGCTGTTTTTT. Residues: CASMPGGGGELFF.